Listed below are T cell receptor beta chains from one sample, sequenced in a study of T cell repertoires in cytomegalovirus infection. From the reads, TCRdb called clonotypes with MiXCR, one entry per CDR3 protein. This sample yields hundreds of thousands of distinct CDR3 sequences, of which less than 25% are seen a single time; roughly 8% belongs to the top ten. Sequencing was carried out using CD8+ T cells from PBMCs. The receptors were sampled from a human donor in good health (CMV status not recorded). Some clones in this sample may be carry-over from other donors' samples. Both conserved end residues are part of each CDR3. The order of the fields is D gene, V gene, J gene, clone size, CDR3 protein, CDR3 DNA. The D gene is left open where the match is weak. Clone size is not always given. Where it is, it says once, few, many or a class for expanded clones.

-	TRBV18	TRBJ2-3	-	CASSTITTDTQYF	TGTGCCAGCTCAACGATCACCACAGATACGCAGTATTTT
-	TRBV7-9	TRBJ2-1	many	CASSPQQGEQFF	TGTGCCAGCAGCCCGCAGCAGGGTGAGCAGTTCTTC
-	TRBV29-1	TRBJ2-1	few	CSVLAPSYNEQFF	TGCAGCGTTCTCGCGCCCTCCTACAATGAGCAGTTCTTC
-	TRBV7-6	TRBJ1-6	many	CASRQGSSPLHF	TGTGCCAGCAGGCAGGGTTCTTCACCCCTCCACTTT
-	TRBV28	TRBJ2-5	-	CASSLSGGRNQETQYF	TGTGCCAGCAGTTTATCGGGTGGACGGAACCAAGAGACCCAGTACTTC
TRBD2	TRBV7-9	TRBJ2-5	few	CASSALAGGRETQYF	TGTGCCAGCAGCGCCCTAGCGGGGGGGCGCGAGACCCAGTACTTC
TRBD1	TRBV7-9	TRBJ1-6	-	CASSDRGTGSPLHF	TGTGCCAGCAGCGACAGGGGGACGGGTTCACCCCTCCACTTT
-	TRBV6-5	TRBJ1-5	-	CASSYSLSSNQPQHF	TGTGCCAGCAGTTACTCGTTGAGTAGCAATCAGCCCCAGCATTTT
TRBD2	TRBV7-9	TRBJ2-1	few	CASSPPSGGSYNEQFF	TGTGCCAGCAGCCCCCCTAGCGGGGGCTCCTACAATGAGCAGTTCTTC
TRBD2	TRBV20-1	TRBJ2-5	-	CSASPSGGAETQYF	TGCAGTGCTAGTCCCAGCGGGGGGGCAGAGACCCAGTACTTC
TRBD2	TRBV7-2	TRBJ2-1	-	CASSLGGYSGGFHNEQFF	TGTGCCAGCAGCTTAGGGGGGTATAGCGGGGGCTTCCACAATGAGCAGTTCTTC
TRBD2	TRBV10-3	TRBJ2-3	-	CAIRLAGGPGTDTQYF	TGTGCCATCCGCCTAGCGGGGGGGCCGGGCACAGATACGCAGTATTTT
-	TRBV29-1	TRBJ1-2	-	CSTGAGVRYGYTF	TGCAGCACCGGCGCCGGGGTTAGGTATGGCTACACCTTC
TRBD2	TRBV6-6	TRBJ2-3	few	CASSERAGGSDTQYF	TGTGCCAGCAGTGAGAGAGCGGGGGGATCAGATACGCAGTATTTT
-	TRBV19	TRBJ2-7	-	CASSIDPITYEQYF	TGTGCCAGTAGTATCGACCCAATAACCTACGAGCAGTACTTC
TRBD2	TRBV5-6	TRBJ2-1	-	CASGAVGSGVYNEQFF	TGTGCCAGCGGCGCGGTAGGGAGCGGGGTGTACAATGAGCAGTTCTTC
-	TRBV27	TRBJ1-1	many	CASSLGDNTEAFF	TGTGCCAGCAGTTTAGGTGACAACACTGAAGCTTTCTTT
-	TRBV6-2/TRBV6-3	TRBJ2-3	few	CASSQTQGPGTDTQYF	TGTGCCAGCAGTCAAACTCAGGGTCCTGGCACAGATACGCAGTATTTT
-	TRBV6-2/TRBV6-3	TRBJ2-5	-	CASSYSLSLITGQETQYF	TGTGCCAGCAGTTACTCGCTATCTCTAATTACGGGTCAAGAGACCCAGTACTTC
-	TRBV20-1	TRBJ2-1	-	CSASPLRGAGYNEQFF	TGCAGTGCTAGCCCCTTAAGGGGGGCAGGCTACAATGAGCAGTTCTTC
-	TRBV6-2/TRBV6-3	TRBJ2-2	few	CASSFINTGELFF	TGTGCCAGCAGTTTTATAAACACCGGGGAGCTGTTTTTT
-	TRBV7-9	TRBJ2-5	-	CASIPEGRQGTQYF	TGTGCCAGCATCCCGGAGGGACGGCAAGGGACCCAGTACTTC
-	TRBV5-4	TRBJ2-3	few	CASTTGPDTQYF	TGTGCCAGCACCACTGGGCCCGATACGCAGTATTTT
-	TRBV5-1	TRBJ1-2	few	CASSLDGLSGYTF	TGCGCCAGCAGCTTGGACGGACTGTCTGGCTACACCTTC
TRBD1	TRBV27	TRBJ2-7	-	CASSLPRRTGSKSYEQYF	TGTGCCAGCAGTTTACCGAGAAGGACAGGGAGTAAATCCTACGAGCAGTACTTC
-	TRBV12-3/TRBV12-4	TRBJ2-5	-	CASSPMTGEETQYF	TGTGCCAGCAGTCCAATGACAGGAGAAGAGACCCAGTACTTC
-	TRBV7-9	TRBJ2-4	many	CASSLTEVAKNIQYF	TGTGCCAGCAGCCTGACAGAGGTAGCCAAAAACATTCAGTACTTC
TRBD2	TRBV6-2/TRBV6-3	TRBJ2-1	-	CASSYSRLAGGFVSYNEQFF	TGTGCCAGCAGTTACTCGAGACTAGCGGGGGGGTTTGTCTCCTACAATGAGCAGTTCTTC
-	TRBV6-2/TRBV6-3	TRBJ1-5	few	CASSYSKWGDPNQPQHF	TGTGCCAGCAGTTACTCGAAATGGGGGGACCCCAATCAGCCCCAGCATTTT
-	TRBV28	TRBJ1-1	few	CASTRTEENTEAFF	TGTGCCAGCACCCGGACGGAAGAGAACACTGAAGCTTTCTTT
-	TRBV28	TRBJ1-5	-	CASSLGRWQPQHF	TGTGCCAGCAGTTTAGGAAGGTGGCAGCCCCAGCATTTT
-	TRBV4-2	TRBJ2-1	-	CASSQDRSGPPHEQFF	TGTGCCAGCAGCCAAGATCGCAGCGGGCCCCCCCATGAGCAGTTCTTC
TRBD1	TRBV5-4	TRBJ1-2	-	CASSLGDVEGAIYGYTF	TGTGCCAGCAGCTTGGGAGACGTAGAGGGGGCGATCTATGGCTACACCTTC
-	TRBV6-6	TRBJ1-5	few	CASGHGASNQPQHF	TGTGCCAGCGGACACGGAGCAAGCAATCAGCCCCAGCATTTT
-	TRBV20-1	TRBJ1-1	few	CSARTPNTEAFF	TGCAGTGCTAGGACCCCGAACACTGAAGCTTTCTTT
TRBD1	TRBV27	TRBJ2-1	many	CASSRTGINEQFF	TGTGCCAGCAGCAGGACAGGGATCAATGAGCAGTTCTTC
-	TRBV7-9	TRBJ2-7	once	CASSLVGTPGQYF	TGTGCCAGCAGCTTAGTGGGGACCCCCGGGCAGTACTTC
-	TRBV28	TRBJ2-6	many	CASSLQVYGANVLTF	TGTGCCAGCAGCCTACAGGTGTATGGGGCCAACGTCCTGACTTTC
TRBD1	TRBV7-2	TRBJ2-1	many	CASSLGETGAEQFF	TGTGCCAGCAGCTTAGGGGAGACAGGGGCTGAGCAGTTCTTC
-	TRBV6-5	TRBJ1-2	-	CASSYSQSGANYGYTF	TGTGCCAGCAGTTACTCGCAATCAGGGGCTAACTATGGCTACACCTTC
-	TRBV5-4	TRBJ1-6	-	CASNTKGSNSPLHF	TGTGCCAGCAATACTAAGGGAAGTAATTCACCCCTCCACTTT
-	TRBV10-3	TRBJ2-7	-	CAISESIITGHEQYF	TGTGCCATCAGTGAGTCGATAATAACGGGCCACGAGCAGTACTTC
-	TRBV20-1	TRBJ2-1	-	CSARGPRQGLNNEQFF	TGCAGTGCTAGAGGCCCACGGCAGGGGCTAAACAATGAGCAGTTCTTC
-	TRBV27	TRBJ2-2	many	CASSLLGPGELFF	TGTGCCAGCAGTTTATTGGGTCCCGGGGAGCTGTTTTTT
-	TRBV7-6	TRBJ1-1	many	CASSPRSGTEAFF	TGTGCCAGCAGCCCACGGTCCGGGACTGAAGCTTTCTTT
TRBD1	TRBV11-2	TRBJ1-6	-	CASSLDRGPISPLHF	TGTGCCAGCAGCTTAGACAGGGGGCCCATTTCACCCCTCCACTTT
-	TRBV7-8	TRBJ1-4	many	CASSHSSRDEKLFF	TGTGCCAGCAGTCATTCGAGCAGGGACGAAAAACTGTTTTTT
TRBD1	TRBV7-2	TRBJ2-1	many	CASSPEGQANSYNEQFF	TGTGCCAGCAGCCCTGAGGGACAGGCGAACTCCTACAATGAGCAGTTCTTC
-	TRBV24-1	TRBJ2-1	-	CATSDHPGLSYNEQFF	TGTGCCACCAGTGATCACCCGGGACTCTCTTACAATGAGCAGTTCTTC
TRBD1	TRBV20-1	TRBJ1-1	-	CSARDRAGGVHTEAFF	TGCAGTGCTAGAGATCGGGCAGGGGGCGTGCACACTGAAGCTTTCTTT
-	TRBV28	TRBJ2-3	many	CASTAGAGDTQYF	TGTGCCAGCACAGCAGGGGCAGGGGATACGCAGTATTTT